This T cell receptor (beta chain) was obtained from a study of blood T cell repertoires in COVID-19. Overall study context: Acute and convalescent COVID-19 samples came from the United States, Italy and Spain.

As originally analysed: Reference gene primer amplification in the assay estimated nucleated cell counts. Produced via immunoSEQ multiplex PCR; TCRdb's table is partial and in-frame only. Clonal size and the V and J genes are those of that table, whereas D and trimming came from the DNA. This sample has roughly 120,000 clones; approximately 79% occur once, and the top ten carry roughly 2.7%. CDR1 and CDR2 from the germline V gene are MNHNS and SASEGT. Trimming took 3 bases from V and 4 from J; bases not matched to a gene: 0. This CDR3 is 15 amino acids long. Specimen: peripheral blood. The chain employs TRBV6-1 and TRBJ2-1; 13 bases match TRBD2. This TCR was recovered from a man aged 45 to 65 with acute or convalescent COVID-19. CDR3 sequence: CASSEGLAGYNEQFF. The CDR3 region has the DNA TGTGCCAGCAGTGAGGGACTAGCGGGGTACAATGAGCAGTTCTTC.